This TCR beta chain was documented in a study of blood T cell repertoires in COVID-19. About the research overall: PBMCs, B-cell-depleted T cells, or T cells were the source of the cDNA or gDNA that made up the material.

This clone was seen a single time. Original analysis: Counts of nucleated cells, estimated from reference gene primer amplification, were obtained. Assay: immunoSEQ multiplex PCR; the TCRdb copy retains only in-frame clones and omits some. Clone size and the V and J calls come from that table; the DNA yielded D and trimming. Counted here are 150,000 to 200,000 clones, about 91% occurring once; the ten biggest clones make up about 4%. Germline V gene lookup returns CDR1 LNHNV and CDR2 YYDKDF (reference sequence). J gave up 13 bases and V 0 bases, and 2 bases lay outside the gene matches. There are 12 residues in the CDR3.

The chain joins TRBV15 to TRBJ2-3; TRBD2 matches 9 bases. The sample taken for sequencing was peripheral blood. This TCR was sampled from a woman aged 25-40 years with acute or convalescent COVID-19. CDR3 sequence: CATSREREGKYF. For the CDR3, the DNA is TGTGCCACCAGCAGAGAGCGGGAGGGCAAGTATTTT.